This T cell receptor (beta chain) originates from a study of coeliac disease. For this clone: No antigen is known for it.

The study's findings and limits: TRB repertoires were largely private, with most amino acid sequences found in only one sample. In active celiac disease, intraepithelial and lamina propria TRB and TRG repertoires were less clonal than controls.

The germline CDR1 and CDR2 sequences are MDHEN and SYDVKM. Trimming shortened V by 2 bases and J by 4 bases, and 11 bases separated the two germline ends. The CDR3 runs to 14 residues. The repertoire was sequenced with immunoSEQ multiplex PCR; TCRdb's copy has only in-frame clones and lacks some. The sample includes 2,700 or so clones, 50% to 65% of them seen just once. The sample consisted of intraepithelial lymphocytes from the gut. The rearrangement joins TRBV28 to TRBJ1-2, with D maybe TRBD1 (6 bases). The origin of this receptor is a man aged 55 to 70 with celiac disease on a gluten-free diet. The CDR3 region is CASSLNRVTYGYTF. Written as DNA, the CDR3 is TGTGCCAGCAGTTTAAACAGGGTTACCTATGGCTACACCTTC.